This is a list of T cell receptor beta chains from one sample in a study of T cells in Graves' hyperthyroidism and ophthalmopathy. Using its own MiXCR run on the multiplex PCR reads, TCRdb lists one record per CDR3 protein. The sample carries nearly 250,000 distinct CDR3 sequences, around 25% recorded once. Sequencing was done on a sample of blood. Receptors originate from a woman in her thirties or forties with Graves' ophthalmopathy. Both conserved end residues are part of each CDR3. D genes are given only for firm matches. The listing skips clone size in some rows; elsewhere it reads once, few, many or a size class.

d_call clone_size j_call v_call cdr3_nt cdr3_aa
TRBD2 many TRBJ2-2 TRBV6-5 TGTGCCAGCAGTATACTAGCGGGAGGCGCGAACACCGGGGAGCTGTTTTTT CASSILAGGANTGELFF
- many TRBJ2-7 TRBV11-2 TGTGCCAGCAGCTTAGTCACGGGAGCGGTAGGCGAGCAGTACTTC CASSLVTGAVGEQYF
TRBD1 many TRBJ1-2 TRBV5-1 TGCGCCAGCAGCGCCGGGGACAGACACGTCTATGGCTACACCTTC CASSAGDRHVYGYTF
- many TRBJ1-1 TRBV2 TGTGCCAGCAGTGATCGGACGTCGAACACTGAAGCTTTCTTT CASSDRTSNTEAFF
- - TRBJ2-2 TRBV16 TGTGCCAGCAGCCGGACCTTGGCTGATGGGGGGACGAACACCGGGGAGCTGTTTTTT CASSRTLADGGTNTGELFF
- many TRBJ2-2 TRBV12-3/TRBV12-4 TGTGCCAGCAGTTTAGCGAGGCTAGCGTCAACCGGGGAGCTGTTTTTT CASSLARLASTGELFF
TRBD1 many TRBJ2-2 TRBV19 TGTGCCAGTAGCTTCACACAGGGGTCCGGGGAGCTGTTTTTT CASSFTQGSGELFF
- many TRBJ1-1 TRBV5-1 TGCGCCAGCAGCTTGGCCCTGGGGACTGAAGCTTTCTTT CASSLALGTEAFF
- many TRBJ1-1 TRBV6-5 TGTGCCAGCGGGACCGTGAACACTGAAGCTTTCTTT CASGTVNTEAFF
- once TRBJ1-2 TRBV4-2 TGTGCCAGCAGCCAAGATATACGGGGGGATTATGGCTACACCTTC CASSQDIRGDYGYTF
- many TRBJ2-4 TRBV5-1 TGCGCCAGCAGCTTGGGCGGAGGTGACCGAAACATTCAGTACTTC CASSLGGGDRNIQYF
- many TRBJ1-6 TRBV9 TGTGCCAGCAGCGTAGCTGTTAATTCACCCCTCCACTTT CASSVAVNSPLHF
- many TRBJ2-2 TRBV9 TGTGCCAGCAGCGTAGGTGAAGGGAGGGAGCTGTTTTTT CASSVGEGRELFF
- many TRBJ2-7 TRBV19 TGTGCCAGCCCCGGACAGCGTACCTACGAGCAGTACTTC CASPGQRTYEQYF
- many TRBJ2-5 TRBV11-2 TGTGCCAGCACCCCGGGAACGGGGGAGACCCAGTACTTC CASTPGTGETQYF
- - TRBJ1-1 TRBV24-1 TGTGCCACCAGTGATTTTAGGTTAGGCGAGAACACTGAAGCTTTCTTT CATSDFRLGENTEAFF
TRBD1 many TRBJ2-7 TRBV5-8 TGTGCCAGCAGTCCGGGACAGGGGGACGCCTACGAGCAGTACTTC CASSPGQGDAYEQYF
- many TRBJ1-2 TRBV19 TGTGCCAGTAACGCAGGGGACGTCTATGGCTACACCTTC CASNAGDVYGYTF
- - TRBJ1-2 TRBV20-1 TGCAGTGCCTCCCCCTGGACCGGAGCTAACTATGGCTACACCTTC CSASPWTGANYGYTF
- many TRBJ1-2 TRBV7-8 TGTGCCAGCAGCTTAACCGGCAACCCAGGGCCAGCGGGTGGCTACACCTTC CASSLTGNPGPAGGYTF
- few TRBJ2-1 TRBV18 TGTGCCAGCTCACCTCAGTACAATGAGCAGTTCTTC CASSPQYNEQFF
- - TRBJ2-7 TRBV20-1 TGCAGTGCTAGAGATTCCCTGGGCGGGACCACCTACGAGCAGTACTTC CSARDSLGGTTYEQYF
- many TRBJ2-5 TRBV19 TGTGCCACGTCTTCCGGACACAACCAAGAGACCCAGTACTTC CATSSGHNQETQYF
- - TRBJ1-5 TRBV6-5 TGTGCCAGCAGTTACAGGGTAAATCAGCCCCAGCATTTT CASSYRVNQPQHF